Presented here are 15 T cell receptor beta chains from one specimen sequenced in a study of blood T cell repertoires in COVID-19. Profiled with immunoSEQ multiplex PCR; TCRdb holds only in-frame clones, not every one. The sample lists about 250,000 clones; more than 80% were seen once. The sample was PBMCs or T cells enriched from blood (not recorded which). The receptor source for this set is a young woman who had recovered from COVID-19.

The rearrangement links TRBV5-4 to TRBJ1-6; D might be TRBD1 (6 bases). The CDR3 consists of 14 residues. Per the germline V gene, CDR1 is SGHNT and CDR2 is YYREEE (reference sequence). V was cut by 4 bases and J by 8 bases, with 13 bases left in between. The CDR3 DNA follows: TGTGCCAGCAGCCTTCGACAGGCCGATTCACCCCTCCACTTT. It translates to CASSLRQADSPLHF. Full variable domain (missing parts from reference TRBV5-4 and TRBJ1-6): ETGVTQSPTHLIKTRGQQVTLRCSSQSGHNTVSWYQQALGQGPQFIFQYYREEENGRGNFPPRFSGLQFPNYSSELNVNALELDDSALYLCASSLRQADSPLHFGNGTRLTVT.

This chain's CDR3 is CASRLHGTVGTGELFF. As DNA, the CDR3 is TGTGCCAGCAGACTCCACGGGACAGTGGGCACCGGGGAGCTGTTTTTT. The rearrangement uses TRBV27 and TRBJ2-2, with 7 bases that match TRBD1. Germline V gene sequence: CDR1 MNHEY, CDR2 SMNVEV (reference sequence). This CDR3 is 16 amino acids long. The ends lost 6 bases at V and 4 bases at J; junction bases unmatched: 11.

This chain joins TRBV2 and TRBJ1-2, with D possibly being TRBD1 (6 bases). The germline V gene has CDR1 SNHLY and CDR2 FYNNEI. The CDR3 contains 15 residues. Trimming removed 6 bases from V and 4 bases from J, with 18 bases in between. For the CDR3, the DNA is TGTGCCAGCAGGCCTTACCGCACAGGGACCTATGGCTACACCTTC. Translation: CASRPYRTGTYGYTF.

The chain joins TRBV4-1 to TRBJ2-3; D unresolved. Deletions cut 0 bases from V and 9 bases from J, with 13 bases between. The CDR3 totals 14 residues. Germline loops: CDR1 MGHRA, CDR2 YSYEKL. Here the CDR3 DNA reads TGCGCCAGCAGCCAAGATATGGCCTCCGCAACGCAGTATTTT. Translated, it gives CASSQDMASATQYF.

The rearrangement uses TRBV27 and TRBJ1-2; D is undetermined. The V end was cut by 0 bases, the J end by 8 bases, with 13 bases between. CDR1 and CDR2 from the germline V gene are MNHEY and SMNVEV (reference sequence). There are 14 residues in the CDR3. CDR3 DNA: TGTGCCAGCAGTTTATCGAGTCCAGGCCGGGGCTACACCTTC. It encodes CASSLSSPGRGYTF.

This chain joins TRBV7-8 and TRBJ1-4; TRBD1 matches at 8 bases. Unmatched junction bases numbered 5, after V lost 5 bases and J lost 6 bases. Germline V gives CDR1 SGHVS, CDR2 FQNEAQ. The CDR3 has 14 residues. CDR3 DNA: TGTGCCAGCAGCACCCGACAGGGGCATGAAAAACTGTTTTTT. Translated, it gives CASSTRQGHEKLFF.

The chain carries TRBV6-1 and TRBJ2-7; TRBD2 aligns across 12 bases. The germline V gene has CDR1 MNHNS and CDR2 SASEGT. The CDR3 sequence is 15 residues long. The V gene end was trimmed by 3 bases and the J gene end by 6 bases; junction bases not matched to a gene: 6. CDR3 DNA: TGTGCCAGCAGTGACCTAGCGGGGGGGCCTTCCGAGCAGTACTTC. It translates to CASSDLAGGPSEQYF.

The chain carries TRBV14 and TRBJ1-2, with no clear D. The CDR3 sequence is 13 residues long. Deletions cut 0 bases from V and 7 bases from J, with 9 bases between. Germline loops: CDR1 SGHDN, CDR2 FVKESK. CDR3 sequence (DNA): TGTGCCAGCAGCCAAGATTTGAGGGTTGGCTACACCTTC. It specifies CASSQDLRVGYTF.

The gene calls are TRBV30 and TRBJ2-5, with a weak D call TRBD2 (7 bases). The germline V gene has CDR1 GTSNPN and CDR2 SVGIG (reference sequence). The CDR3 has 13 amino acids. The CDR3 spells CATEGGARETQYF. The CDR3 DNA reads as TGTGCAACCGAAGGGGGGGCACGTGAGACCCAGTACTTC. Variable domain in full (rest from reference TRBV30 and TRBJ2-5): SQTIHQWPATLVQPVGSPLSLECTVEGTSNPNLYWYRQAAGRGLQLLFYSVGIGQISSEVPQNLSASRPQDRQFILSSKKLLLSDSGFYLCATEGGARETQYFGPGTRLLVL.

V is TRBV7-8 and J is TRBJ1-5; a possible D gene is TRBD1 (5 bases). The V end lost 10 bases, the J end lost 4 bases, and 17 bases lay between the germline ends. CDR1 is SGHVS and CDR2 is FQNEAQ in the germline V gene. This CDR3 spans 14 amino acids. In nucleotides, the CDR3 is TGTGCCACCGGGTCGGACAACCCGAATCAGCCCCAGCATTTT. This gives the protein CATGSDNPNQPQHF.

The V and J genes are TRBV2 and TRBJ2-3, with 14 bases that match TRBD2. Germline trimming cut 11 bases from V and 4 bases from J; bases unmatched to any gene: 17. There are 18 residues in the CDR3. In germline, CDR1 is SNHLY, CDR2 FYNNEI. The CDR3 spells CAGYLPGLAGVGADTQYF. DNA of the CDR3: TGTGCCGGCTATCTTCCGGGACTAGCGGGGGTCGGGGCAGATACGCAGTATTTT.

The rearrangement uses TRBV5-1 and TRBJ2-5; possible D gene TRBD2, 6 bases. This CDR3 region has 15 residues. The germline V and J ends were trimmed by 4 bases and 9 bases, with 22 bases remaining between them. CDR1 is SGHRS and CDR2 is YFSETQ in the germline V gene. This CDR3 is CASSLRGTNTRSQYF. As DNA, the CDR3 is TGCGCCAGCAGCCTCCGGGGGACCAACACCCGCTCCCAGTACTTC.

The V gene is TRBV11-2, the J gene TRBJ2-7, with TRBD2 as a possible D gene (7 bases). Per germline, CDR1 SGHAT and CDR2 FQNNGV. CDR3 length: 15 residues. V was trimmed by 6 bases and J by 4 bases, leaving 19 bases between them. This chain's CDR3 is CASRGGLSPAYEQYF. In DNA form, the CDR3 reads TGTGCCAGCAGAGGGGGACTATCTCCAGCTTACGAGCAGTACTTC.

The chain links TRBV4-1 to TRBJ1-4; 7 bases line up with TRBD1. Germline lookup yields CDR1 MGHRA and CDR2 YSYEKL. The CDR3 is 17 amino acids. V lost 4 bases, J lost 0 bases, and 8 bases stayed unmatched. Here the CDR3 reads CASSPGQRVATNEKLFF. The CDR3 nucleotides are TGCGCCAGCAGCCCGGGACAGCGAGTTGCAACTAATGAAAAACTGTTTTTT.

This chain links TRBV10-3 with TRBJ2-7; 7 nucleotides align to TRBD1. The trim removed 10 bases at V and 5 bases at J, leaving 11 bases unmatched. In germline, CDR1 is ENHRY, CDR2 SYGVKD. The CDR3 has 13 amino acids. DNA for the CDR3: TGTGCCACCGCGGTAGGGACAGACAACGAGCAGTACTTC. This codes for CATAVGTDNEQYF.